Shown below are 15 T cell receptor beta chains from a single sample sequenced in a study of cytomegalovirus exposure and HLA in healthy donors. The study ran its PCR with 60 Vbeta and 13 Jbeta primers. Data came from immunoSEQ multiplex PCR; TCRdb stores just in-frame clones and leaves some out. Of 150,000 to 200,000 clones in the sample, 65% to 80% were seen once. The sample consisted of PBMCs. These receptors originate from a woman between 35 and 50 years old in good health and CMV-seropositive.

The chain carries TRBV19 and TRBJ1-1; no firm D call. Germline values: CDR1 LNHDA, CDR2 SQIVND (reference sequence). The V and J ends lost 4 bases and 0 bases respectively, with 9 bases between them. The CDR3 contains 14 residues. In DNA, the CDR3 is TGTGCCAGTAGTACCCCAGCGGTGAACACTGAAGCTTTCTTT. This translates into CASSTPAVNTEAFF.

The chain has TRBV11-3 and TRBJ2-7, with a possible D match to TRBD2 (6 bases). The V gene lost 0 bases and the J gene lost 3 bases, with 18 bases spanning the gap. Germline V CDR1 and CDR2: SGHNT, YENEEA. The CDR3 extends over 17 amino acids. The CDR3 sequence: CASSLEALGTGIYEQYF. The CDR3 bases are TGTGCCAGCAGCTTAGAGGCACTAGGGACTGGAATCTACGAGCAGTACTTC.

V is TRBV14 and J is TRBJ2-7; perhaps TRBD2 as D (6 bases). The CDR3 contains 15 residues. V was clipped by 1 base and J by 0 bases, with 10 bases between them. CDR1 SGHDN and CDR2 FVKESK come from the germline V gene. CDR3 DNA: TGTGCCAGCAGCCAAGTCGCGGGGAACTCCTACGAGCAGTACTTC. Its protein is CASSQVAGNSYEQYF.

The chain has TRBV20-1 and TRBJ2-7, with TRBD2 identical over 8 bases. This CDR3 spans 11 amino acids. Germline V gene lookup returns CDR1 DFQATT and CDR2 SNEGSKA (reference sequence). Unmatched junction bases numbered 0, after V lost 1 base and J lost 7 bases. DNA of the CDR3: TGCAGTGCTAGAGGCGGGGGGGAGCAGTACTTC. This translates into CSARGGGEQYF.

A remark on this clone: One end of the junction is discordant with germline, which a read error may explain. This chain uses TRBV5-4 with TRBJ2-7, with 9 bases lining up with TRBD1. In germline, CDR1 is SGHNT, CDR2 YYREEE (reference sequence). The CDR3 sequence is 15 residues long. The CDR3 DNA sequence: TGTGCCAGCAGCTTTGACAGGGGGGGGAATGACGAGCGGTACTTC. Protein: CASSFDRGGNDERYF.

This clone was observed a few times. The chain carries TRBV9 and TRBJ1-1; 7 bases align to TRBD1. Germline V gene data show CDR1 as SGDLS and CDR2 as YYNGEE. The CDR3 consists of 15 residues. Trimming cost V 3 bases and J 1 base; bases outside gene matches: 6. The CDR3, as DNA: TGTGCCAGCAGCGATCTACGGGACAGGAACACTGAAGCTTTCTTT. This codes for CASSDLRDRNTEAFF.

The chain employs TRBV27 and TRBJ1-4, with a weak D call TRBD1 (6 bases). V shed 2 bases and J shed 3 bases, with 10 bases lying between them. The germline V gene encodes CDR1 MNHEY and CDR2 SMNVEV (reference sequence). The CDR3 is 15 amino acids. CDR3 sequence: CASSLMGASNEKLFF. The CDR3, as DNA: TGTGCCAGCAGTTTAATGGGGGCCTCTAATGAAAAACTGTTTTTT.

J is TRBJ1-6 and V is TRBV30; D gene uncertain. The CDR3 runs to 13 residues. V was trimmed by 5 bases and J by 5 bases, leaving 10 bases between them. Germline V gene sequence: CDR1 GTSNPN, CDR2 SVGIG (reference sequence). CDR3 coding DNA: TGTGCCTGGGACTCATTTCATAATTCACCCCTCCACTTT. Translation: CAWDSFHNSPLHF.

This chain uses TRBV28 with TRBJ2-7; TRBD1 matches at 8 bases. With V trimmed by 7 bases and J by 3 bases, 8 bases remained unmatched. The CDR3 covers 14 residues. The germline CDR1 and CDR2 sequences are MDHEN and SYDVKM. The DNA for the CDR3 is TGTGCCAGCAACTCCATAGGACAGGGCTACGAGCAGTACTTC. It is translated as CASNSIGQGYEQYF. Supplemented by reference TRBV28 and TRBJ2-7, the full variable domain reads DVKVTQSSRYLVKRTGEKVFLECVQDMDHENMFWYRQDPGLGLRLIYFSYDVKMKEKGDIPEGYSVSREKKERFSLILESASTNQTSMYLCASNSIGQGYEQYFGPGTRLTVT.

This clone was detected only once. The rearrangement links TRBV6-7 to TRBJ2-1; tentatively, D is TRBD2 (6 bases). TRBV6-7 is an open reading frame whose function is uncertain. CDR3 length: 15 residues. V was clipped by 0 bases and J by 8 bases, with 14 bases between them. The CDR3 nucleotides are TGTGCCAGCAGTTACTCTGACGGGAGAAGACATGAGCAGTTCTTC. It encodes CASSYSDGRRHEQFF.

The chain combines TRBV2 with TRBJ2-1; 8 bases agree with TRBD2. The ends lost 7 bases at V and 3 bases at J; junction bases unmatched: 2. CDR3 length: 13 residues. Germline V gene sequence: CDR1 SNHLY, CDR2 FYNNEI. The CDR3 here is CASTGGFYNEQFF. CDR3 bases: TGTGCCAGCACGGGGGGGTTCTACAATGAGCAGTTCTTC.

CDR3 in DNA: TGTGCCAGCTCACCATTCGGGGAGGGAAACACCATATATTTT. As protein: CASSPFGEGNTIYF. The J gene is TRBJ1-3, the V gene TRBV18; D is uncertain. Germline CDR1 reads KGHSH; CDR2 reads LQKENI. V was pared by 2 bases and J by 4 bases, with 9 bases between. This CDR3 contains 14 residues.

Of note for this clone: The DNA is omitted, as the CDR3 cannot be located on it reliably, and the CDR3 follows TCRdb's listing. The V call is TRBV2, the J call TRBJ2-7; the table assigns TRBD2, which was not confirmed against the DNA. Per germline, CDR1 SNHLY and CDR2 FYNNEI. Termini included, the CDR3 measures 13 amino acids. CDR3 protein: CASSGVTSSTSGF.

This clone was counted once. The chain employs TRBV29-1 and TRBJ1-5; 8 bases agree with TRBD1. The junction had 2 bases not matched to a gene; V was cut back by 4 bases and J by 0 bases. This CDR3 is built from 14 residues. Germline assignment: CDR1 SQVTM and CDR2 ANQGSEA. This CDR3 reads CSVGTGLSNQPQHF. DNA for the CDR3: TGCAGCGTTGGGACAGGGCTTAGCAATCAGCCCCAGCATTTT.

The chain joins TRBV5-1 to TRBJ2-3; 11 nucleotides match TRBD2. V gave up 3 bases and J gave up 6 bases; unmatched junction bases: 6. Germline loops: CDR1 SGHRS, CDR2 YFSETQ. This CDR3 region has 15 residues. In DNA, the CDR3 is TGCGCCAGCAGCTCCTTAGCGGGAGGGGCGGATACGCAGTATTTT. It translates to CASSSLAGGADTQYF. The full variable domain, completed using reference TRBV5-1 and TRBJ2-3, is KAGVTQTPRYLIKTRGQQVTLSCSPISGHRSVSWYQQTPGQGLQFLFEYFSETQRNKGNFPGRFSGRQFSNSRSEMNVSTLELGDSALYLCASSSLAGGADTQYFGPGTRLTVL.